This TCR beta chain was profiled in a study of blood T cell repertoires in COVID-19. Trimming shortened V by 3 bases and J by 7 bases, and 13 bases separated the two germline ends. Germline CDR1 reads MDHEN; CDR2 reads SYDVKM. The CDR3 is 14 residues long. The protocol was immunoSEQ multiplex PCR, while the TCRdb copy is restricted to in-frame clones and leaves out a portion. The table has approximately 230,000 clones, 80% to 90% seen once. Those enrolled, adults aged roughly 18 to 90 years, came from some 25 US areas. Sequenced sample: PBMCs or T cells enriched from blood (not recorded which). This chain uses TRBV28 with TRBJ1-5; tentatively, D is TRBD1 (5 bases). This clonotype was sampled from a woman aged 25 to 39 who had recovered from COVID-19. The CDR3 here is CASSFSGTRQPQHF. The CDR3 DNA follows: TGTGCCAGCAGTTTTTCGGGGACTAGACAGCCCCAGCATTTT.